These 29 T cell receptor beta chains were sequenced from one sample in a study of cytomegalovirus exposure and HLA in healthy donors. The PCR made use of 60 Vbeta and 13 Jbeta primers. TCRdb's table, derived via immunoSEQ multiplex PCR, lists solely in-frame clones and lacks some. Of about 170,000 clones in the sample, roughly 80% were seen once. The sample was PBMCs. The receptor set was obtained from a male donor in good health and CMV-seronegative.

In its sample, this clone was seen once. The gene calls are TRBV30 and TRBJ1-4; 7 bases agree with TRBD1. This CDR3 has 12 residues. V lost 6 bases and J lost 8; bases outside the gene matches: 6. The V gene's germline CDR1 is GTSNPN and CDR2 SVGIG (reference sequence). The CDR3 spells CACGQAGEKLFF. In nucleotides, the CDR3 is TGTGCCTGTGGACAGGCAGGGGAAAAACTGTTTTTT.

The rearrangement links TRBV5-6 to TRBJ1-2; D gene ambiguous. The germline V gene encodes CDR1 SGHDT and CDR2 YYEEEE. The CDR3 covers 15 residues. The ends were cut back, 3 bases at V and 6 bases at J, with 18 bases in the middle. CDR3 DNA sequence: TGTGCCAGCAGCTCCCGGGATTCTTTACCGCATGGCTACACCTTC. Protein product: CASSSRDSLPHGYTF.

This chain uses TRBV19 with TRBJ2-5; 9 bases fit TRBD1. With V trimmed by 3 bases and J by 5 bases, 7 bases remained unmatched. Per germline, CDR1 LNHDA and CDR2 SQIVND (reference sequence). This CDR3 is built from 15 residues. The CDR3 loop reads CASSIGQGSSETQYF. The CDR3 nucleotides read TGTGCCAGTAGTATCGGACAGGGGTCTAGCGAGACCCAGTACTTC.

The gene calls are TRBV5-1 and TRBJ2-3; the D is unclear. Trimming took off 4 bases at V and 2 bases at J, with 14 bases between the two ends. Germline V lookup: CDR1 SGHRS, CDR2 YFSETQ. The CDR3 covers 15 residues. Here the CDR3 DNA reads TGCGCCAGCAGCCCTTCGCTCGCGTTCACAGATACGCAGTATTTT. It codes for CASSPSLAFTDTQYF.

This chain uses TRBV6-5 with TRBJ2-2; 9 bases align to TRBD2. Unmatched junction bases numbered 4, after V lost 0 bases and J lost 5 bases. The CDR3 has 16 residues. Germline V gene sequence: CDR1 MNHEY, CDR2 SVGAGI. The DNA of the CDR3 is TGTGCCAGCAGTTACTCGGCGGGGGGGCCTACCGGGGAGCTGTTTTTT. Its translation: CASSYSAGGPTGELFF.

This clone was found a few times. The chain couples TRBV18 to TRBJ1-1; D may be TRBD1 (6 bases). There are 14 residues in the CDR3. The V gene lost 3 bases and the J gene lost 4 bases, with 12 bases spanning the gap. The germline gives CDR1 KGHSH, CDR2 LQKENI. CDR3 in amino acids: CASSPNREGTEAFF. The CDR3 DNA sequence: TGTGCCAGCTCACCGAACAGGGAGGGCACTGAAGCTTTCTTT. The whole variable domain, remainder taken from reference TRBV18 and TRBJ1-1, is NAGVMQNPRHLVRRRGQEARLRCSPMKGHSHVYWYRQLPEEGLKFMVYLQKENIIDESGMPKERFSAEFPKEGPSILRIQQVVRGDSAAYFCASSPNREGTEAFFGQGTRLTVV.

The chain links TRBV6-1 to TRBJ1-3; 9 bases align to TRBD1. The germline V gene encodes CDR1 MNHNS and CDR2 SASEGT. CDR3 length equals 14 residues. After removal of 8 bases from V and 2 bases from J, the junction contained 4 bases not matched to a gene. CDR3 sequence: CASGTGSAGNTIYF. The CDR3 DNA sequence: TGTGCCAGCGGGACAGGGTCAGCTGGAAACACCATATATTTT.

This chain joins TRBV9 and TRBJ1-2; 12 positions match TRBD1. Germline-derived CDR1 and CDR2 are SGDLS and YYNGEE. CDR3 size: 15 residues. With V trimmed by 2 bases and J by 4 bases, 3 bases remained unmatched. The CDR3 reads CASSVGQGAGYGYTF. The CDR3 nucleotides read TGTGCCAGCAGCGTGGGACAGGGGGCCGGCTATGGCTACACCTTC.

V and J are TRBV5-4 and TRBJ1-1; TRBD1 aligns across 7 bases. V lost 5 bases and J lost 4; bases outside the gene matches: 11. The CDR3 loop spans 15 amino acids. Germline V gene data show CDR1 as SGHNT and CDR2 as YYREEE (reference sequence). CDR3 sequence (DNA): TGTGCCAGCAGGACGAAACAGGGGTTGGTCACTGAAGCTTTCTTT. Its protein product is CASRTKQGLVTEAFF.

The gene calls are TRBV6-1 and TRBJ2-7; D uncertain. Deletions cut 0 bases from V and 4 bases from J, with 13 bases between. Germline CDR1 reads MNHNS; CDR2 reads SASEGT. This CDR3 contains 15 residues. For the CDR3, the DNA is TGTGCCAGCAGTGAAGCCTGGCGAGGATTGTACGAGCAGTACTTC. It encodes CASSEAWRGLYEQYF.

The chain joins TRBV19 to TRBJ1-5; 9 nucleotides agree with TRBD1. The CDR3 totals 14 residues. Germline lookup yields CDR1 LNHDA and CDR2 SQIVND (reference sequence). J lost 1 base, V lost 7 bases, and 2 bases had no gene match. The CDR3 reads CASTGTGSNQPQHF. CDR3 DNA: TGTGCCAGTACCGGGACAGGGAGCAATCAGCCCCAGCATTTT.

The chain joins TRBV4-1 to TRBJ1-1, with unresolved D. Between the trimmed V and J ends, which lost 1 base and 1 base, there was a span of 10 bases. The CDR3 consists of 15 residues. Per germline, CDR1 MGHRA and CDR2 YSYEKL. CDR3 coding DNA: TGCGCCAGCAGCCAAGTTGCACACCCGAACACTGAAGCTTTCTTT. Its protein product is CASSQVAHPNTEAFF.

V gene TRBV2 combines with J gene TRBJ1-3; D is perhaps TRBD1 (5 bases). Germline values: CDR1 SNHLY, CDR2 FYNNEI. The CDR3 totals 14 residues. V was clipped by 1 base and J by 2 bases, with 6 bases between them. CDR3 loop: CASSEEGTGNTIYF. DNA of the CDR3: TGTGCCAGCAGTGAAGAGGGGACTGGAAACACCATATATTTT. Using reference TRBV2 and TRBJ1-3 for the parts outside the CDR3, the full variable domain is EPEVTQTPSHQVTQMGQEVILRCVPISNHLYFYWYRQILGQKVEFLVSFYNNEISEKSEIFDDQFSVERPDGSNFTLKIRSTKLEDSAMYFCASSEEGTGNTIYFGEGSWLTVV.

The V gene is TRBV7-2, the J gene TRBJ1-1, with a tentative D call TRBD1 (6 bases). CDR1 is SGHTA, CDR2 FQGNSA, per germline. The germline V and J ends were trimmed by 5 bases and 5 bases, with 18 bases remaining between them. The length of the CDR3 is 15 residues. DNA of the CDR3: TGTGCCAGCAGCATCCCAGTAACAGGGAATACTGAAGCTTTCTTT. Its translation: CASSIPVTGNTEAFF.

The V and J genes are TRBV19 and TRBJ1-1, with D possibly being TRBD1 (5 bases). The CDR3 totals 14 residues. V gave up 4 bases and J gave up 0 bases, with 9 bases separating them. Per the germline V gene, CDR1 is LNHDA and CDR2 is SQIVND (reference sequence). CDR3 residues: CASSTVGVNTEAFF. In DNA form, the CDR3 reads TGTGCCAGTAGTACCGTAGGGGTGAACACTGAAGCTTTCTTT.

This chain uses TRBV2 with TRBJ1-4, with 7 bases that match TRBD1. Looked up from germline, CDR1 is SNHLY and CDR2 is FYNNEI. The CDR3 contains 14 residues. The V and J ends lost 6 bases and 5 bases, in that order; junction bases with no gene match: 6. For the CDR3, the DNA is TGTGCCAGCAGAGAGACAGGGCAGAATGAAAAACTGTTTTTT. Its protein is CASRETGQNEKLFF.

This clone has just a few counts. V gene TRBV2 combines with J gene TRBJ2-7; unclear D gene. CDR1 is SNHLY, CDR2 FYNNEI, per germline. The CDR3 consists of 11 residues. Trimming took off 10 bases at V and 9 bases at J, with 16 bases between the two ends. The CDR3 DNA reads TGTGCCACCGATGGCTTTGACTGGCAGTACTTC. It encodes CATDGFDWQYF.

J is TRBJ2-7 and V is TRBV27; TRBD1 matches 8 bases. The germline V gene has CDR1 MNHEY and CDR2 SMNVEV (reference sequence). With 0 bases clipped from V and 6 bases from J, the junction kept 7 bases outside the gene matches. The CDR3 extends over 15 amino acids. The CDR3 loop reads CASSLSWTGSSEQYF. The CDR3 region has the DNA TGTGCCAGCAGTTTATCATGGACAGGGAGTAGCGAGCAGTACTTC.

The V call is TRBV2, the J call TRBJ1-4; TRBD1 matches 8 bases. The CDR3 is 14 residues long. CDR1 is SNHLY, CDR2 FYNNEI, per germline. The ends lost 10 bases at V and 4 bases at J; junction bases unmatched: 8. CDR3 DNA: TGTGCCACCAGGACGACAGGGGTTAATGAAAAACTGTTTTTT. Its translation is CATRTTGVNEKLFF.

The chain couples TRBV7-9 to TRBJ2-3, with 7 bases matching TRBD2. Per the germline V gene, CDR1 is SEHNR and CDR2 is FQNEAQ (reference sequence). The CDR3 extends over 14 amino acids. V lost 3 bases to trimming and J lost 0 bases; unmatched junction nucleotides: 0. CDR3 nucleotide sequence: TGTGCCAGCAGCTTTAGCGGGAGCACAGATACGCAGTATTTT. Residues: CASSFSGSTDTQYF. The whole variable domain, filled in from reference TRBV7-9 and TRBJ2-3, reads DTGVSQNPRHKITKRGQNVTFRCDPISEHNRLYWYRQTLGQGPEFLTYFQNEAQLEKSRLLSDRFSAERPKGSFSTLEIQRTEQGDSAMYLCASSFSGSTDTQYFGPGTRLTVL.

V usage is TRBV5-8 and J usage is TRBJ1-5; D gene ambiguous. The ends were cut back, 1 base at V and 4 bases at J, with 9 bases in the middle. Germline V lookup: CDR1 SGHTS, CDR2 YDEGEE. The CDR3 totals 14 residues. Written as DNA, the CDR3 is TGTGCCAGCAGCTTGTCCTACAGTAATCAGCCCCAGCATTTT. Amino acids: CASSLSYSNQPQHF. The full variable domain, completed using reference TRBV5-8 and TRBJ1-5, is EAGVTQSPTHLIKTRGQQATLRCSPISGHTSVYWYQQALGLGLQFLLWYDEGEERNRGNFPPRFSGRQFPNYSSELNVNALELEDSALYLCASSLSYSNQPQHFGDGTRLSIL.

The V and J genes are TRBV10-3 and TRBJ1-3, with D unclear. The CDR3 is made up of 15 amino acids. Per germline, CDR1 ENHRY and CDR2 SYGVKD. The V end was cut by 3 bases, the J end by 0 bases, with 9 bases between. The chain's CDR3 is CAISDPTSSGNTIYF. The CDR3 DNA reads as TGTGCCATCAGTGATCCGACAAGCTCTGGAAACACCATATATTTT.

This clone was detected once. V gene TRBV5-1 combines with J gene TRBJ2-2; 10 nucleotides line up with TRBD1. The germline gives CDR1 SGHRS, CDR2 YFSETQ. V trimming: 4 bases; J trimming: 5 bases; junction bases outside the gene matches: 8. This CDR3 region has 16 residues. This chain's CDR3 is CASSSRDRGYTGELFF. CDR3 DNA sequence: TGCGCCAGCAGCAGTCGGGACAGGGGTTATACCGGGGAGCTGTTTTTT.

The CDR3 nucleotides are TGTGCCAGCAGTTCCCTAGCGGGGGGCACAGATACGCAGTATTTT. Translating it yields CASSSLAGGTDTQYF. The chain is built from TRBV7-2 and TRBJ2-3, with TRBD2 matching 10 bases. This CDR3 has 15 residues. Germline CDR1 SGHTA, CDR2 FQGNSA. V lost 6 bases, J lost 1 base, and 4 bases stayed unmatched.

This chain joins TRBV13 and TRBJ1-1; D uncertain. The V gene lost 1 base and the J gene lost 1 base, with 7 bases spanning the gap. Germline assignment: CDR1 PRHDT and CDR2 FYEKMQ (reference sequence). This CDR3 has 14 amino acids. CDR3 in DNA: TGTGCCAGCAGCTTAGAGAGGCAGAACACTGAAGCTTTCTTT. Its translation is CASSLERQNTEAFF.

This chain uses TRBV9 with TRBJ2-5, with D tentatively TRBD2 (7 bases). The CDR3 contains 15 residues. Trimming pared 4 bases from V and 4 bases from J, leaving 17 bases between. Germline CDR1 SGDLS, CDR2 YYNGEE. The chain's CDR3 is CASSSQTGGRETQYF. The CDR3 bases are TGTGCCAGCAGCTCCCAGACGGGGGGCCGAGAGACCCAGTACTTC. The full variable domain, in which reference TRBV9 and TRBJ2-5 provide the parts outside the CDR3, is DSGVTQTPKHLITATGQRVTLRCSPRSGDLSVYWYQQSLDQGLQFLIQYYNGEERAKGNILERFSAQQFPDLHSELNLSSLELGDSALYFCASSSQTGGRETQYFGPGTRLLVL.

This clone has more than one count but fewer than ten. The rearrangement links TRBV7-9 to TRBJ1-1, with D hard to call. The V gene's germline CDR1 is SEHNR and CDR2 FQNEAQ (reference sequence). The CDR3 sequence is 15 residues long. Trimming took 1 base from V and 0 from J, leaving 9 bases between them. The CDR3 DNA follows: TGTGCCAGCAGCTTAGGAACAGCCATGAACACTGAAGCTTTCTTT. Encoded protein: CASSLGTAMNTEAFF. The full variable domain, in which reference TRBV7-9 and TRBJ1-1 provide the parts outside the CDR3, is DTGVSQNPRHKITKRGQNVTFRCDPISEHNRLYWYRQTLGQGPEFLTYFQNEAQLEKSRLLSDRFSAERPKGSFSTLEIQRTEQGDSAMYLCASSLGTAMNTEAFFGQGTRLTVV.

The J gene is TRBJ1-2, the V gene TRBV21-1; the D call in the table, TRBD1, was not verified against the DNA. TRBV21-1 is termed a pseudogene. The CDR3 runs to 15 residues. The DNA for the CDR3 is TGTGCCAGCAGCAAAAATAATGACAGGGGGTATGGCTACACCTTC. It translates to CASSKNNDRGYGYTF.

This sequence joins TRBV7-6 and TRBJ1-4; weak D call: TRBD1 (5 bases). The ends were cut back, 6 bases at V and 1 base at J, with 15 bases in the middle. Germline lookup yields CDR1 SGHVS and CDR2 FNYEAQ. The CDR3 runs 16 residues. The CDR3 is CASSRHLGGTNEKLFF. The CDR3 DNA is TGTGCCAGCAGTAGACACCTGGGGGGAACTAATGAAAAACTGTTTTTT. Filled out from reference TRBV7-6 and TRBJ1-4, the complete variable domain reads GAGVSQSPRYKVTKRGQDVALRCDPISGHVSLYWYRQALGQGPEFLTYFNYEAQQDKSGLPNDRFSAERPEGSISTLTIQRTEQRDSAMYRCASSRHLGGTNEKLFFGSGTQLSVL.